This T cell receptor beta chain was obtained from a study of shared clonotypes between healthy human individuals. The V and J ends lost 5 bases and 3 bases respectively, with 17 bases between them. The CDR3 length is 15 residues. CDR1 is SNHLY and CDR2 is FYNNEI in the germline V gene. For each subset, genomic DNA was distributed in equal portions over several immunoSEQ plates. Around 290 ng DNA, roughly 30,000 T cell genomes, went into unsorted PBMC replicate PCRs. On ten immunoSEQ deep assay plates, unsorted PBMC DNA was sequenced. TCRdb's copy holds only in-frame clones and misses some; the assay was immunoSEQ multiplex PCR. The table includes over 400,000 clones, around 73% detected once.

The material sequenced was PBMCs. This receptor was taken from a woman aged 40 to 55 in good health. Some clones in this sample may be carry-over from other donors' samples. The J gene is TRBJ2-7, the V gene TRBV2; unclear D gene. The CDR3 nucleotides read TGTGCCAGCAGTATAGGGCTAGAGACGAACTACGAGCAGTACTTC. This gives the protein CASSIGLETNYEQYF.